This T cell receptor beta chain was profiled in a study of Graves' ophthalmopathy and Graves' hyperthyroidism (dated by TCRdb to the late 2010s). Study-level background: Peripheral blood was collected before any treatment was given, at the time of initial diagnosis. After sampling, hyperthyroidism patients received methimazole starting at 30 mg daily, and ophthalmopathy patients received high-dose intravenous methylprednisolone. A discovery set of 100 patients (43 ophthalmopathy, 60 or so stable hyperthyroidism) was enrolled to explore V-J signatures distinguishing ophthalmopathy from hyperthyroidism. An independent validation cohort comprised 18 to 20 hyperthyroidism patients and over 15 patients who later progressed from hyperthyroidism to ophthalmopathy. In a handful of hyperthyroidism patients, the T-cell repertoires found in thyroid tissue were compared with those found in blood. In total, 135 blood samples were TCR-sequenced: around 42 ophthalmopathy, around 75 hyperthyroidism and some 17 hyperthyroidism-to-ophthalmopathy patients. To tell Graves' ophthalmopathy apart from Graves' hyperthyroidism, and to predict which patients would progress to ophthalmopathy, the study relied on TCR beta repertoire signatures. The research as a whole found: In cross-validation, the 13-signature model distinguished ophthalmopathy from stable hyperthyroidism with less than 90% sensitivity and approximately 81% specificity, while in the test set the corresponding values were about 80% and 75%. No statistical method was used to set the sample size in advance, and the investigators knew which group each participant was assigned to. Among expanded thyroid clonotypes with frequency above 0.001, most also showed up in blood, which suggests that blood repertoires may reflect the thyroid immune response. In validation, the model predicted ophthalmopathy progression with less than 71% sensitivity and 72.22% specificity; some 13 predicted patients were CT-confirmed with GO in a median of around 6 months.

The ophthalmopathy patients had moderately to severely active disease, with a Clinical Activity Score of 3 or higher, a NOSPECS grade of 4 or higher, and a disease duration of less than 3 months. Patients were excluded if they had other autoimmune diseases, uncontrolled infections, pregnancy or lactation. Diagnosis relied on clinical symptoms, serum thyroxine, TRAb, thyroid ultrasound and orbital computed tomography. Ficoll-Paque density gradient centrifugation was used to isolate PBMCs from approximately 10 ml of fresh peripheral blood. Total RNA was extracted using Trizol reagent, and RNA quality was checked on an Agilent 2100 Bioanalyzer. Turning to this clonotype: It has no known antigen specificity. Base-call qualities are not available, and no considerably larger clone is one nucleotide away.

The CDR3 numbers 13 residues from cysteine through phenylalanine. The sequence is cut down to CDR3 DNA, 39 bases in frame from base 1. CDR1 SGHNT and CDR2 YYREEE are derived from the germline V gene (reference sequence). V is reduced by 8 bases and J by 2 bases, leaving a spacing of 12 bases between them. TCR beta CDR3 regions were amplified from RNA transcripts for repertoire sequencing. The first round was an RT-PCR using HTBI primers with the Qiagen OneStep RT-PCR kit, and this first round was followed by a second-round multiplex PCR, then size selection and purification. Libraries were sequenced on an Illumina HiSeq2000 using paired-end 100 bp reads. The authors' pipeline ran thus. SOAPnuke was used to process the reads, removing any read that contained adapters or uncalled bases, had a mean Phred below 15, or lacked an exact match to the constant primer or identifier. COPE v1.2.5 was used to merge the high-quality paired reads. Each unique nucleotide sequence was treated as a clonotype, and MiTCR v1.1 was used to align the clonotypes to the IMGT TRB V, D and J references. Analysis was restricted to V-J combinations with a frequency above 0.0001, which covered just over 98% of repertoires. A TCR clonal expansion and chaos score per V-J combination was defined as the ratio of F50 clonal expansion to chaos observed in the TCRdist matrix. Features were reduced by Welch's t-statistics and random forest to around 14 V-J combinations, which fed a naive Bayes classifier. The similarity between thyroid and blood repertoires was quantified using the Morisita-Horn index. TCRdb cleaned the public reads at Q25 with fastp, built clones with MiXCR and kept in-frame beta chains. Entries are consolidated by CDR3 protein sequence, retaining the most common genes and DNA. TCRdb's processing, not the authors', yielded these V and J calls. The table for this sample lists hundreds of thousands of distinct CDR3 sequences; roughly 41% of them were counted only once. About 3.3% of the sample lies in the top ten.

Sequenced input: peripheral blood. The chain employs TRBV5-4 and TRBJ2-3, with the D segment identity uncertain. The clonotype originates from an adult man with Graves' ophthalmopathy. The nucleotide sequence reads TGTGCCAGTAGTATCCCCCCCACAGATACGCAGTATTTT. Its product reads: CASSIPPTDTQYF.